This T cell receptor beta chain was found in a study of shared clonotypes between healthy human individuals. This CDR3 is built from 12 residues. The V and J ends lost 3 bases and 5 bases respectively, with 5 bases between them. The germline V gene encodes CDR1 MNHEY and CDR2 SMNVEV (reference sequence). Using immunoSEQ multiplex PCR, the repertoire was profiled, and TCRdb retains in-frame clones only, with some absent. The sample includes fewer than 850,000 clones, 95% to 97% of them seen just once. Naive CD8 populations comprised CD45RO-negative cells positively selected for CCR7, excluding terminally differentiated effector memory CD45RA+ cells.

The sequence was collected from a man younger than 40 in good health. The chain joins TRBV27 to TRBJ2-1; D gene unclear. Source material: naive CD8+ T cells sorted from blood. The CDR3 here is CASSFLDNEQFF. CDR3 nucleotides: TGTGCCAGCAGTTTTCTCGACAATGAGCAGTTCTTC.